This entry lists 17 T cell receptor beta chains sequenced from one sample in a study of beta chain features in type 1 diabetes. Expressed TCRB transcripts were sequenced because the isolated RNA had all been reverse transcribed beforehand. Using immunoSEQ multiplex PCR, the repertoire was profiled, and TCRdb retains in-frame clones only, with some absent. The sample gives around 340,000 clones, around a fifth of which show up once; 0.035% to 0.055% is in the top ten. Sequenced input: naive CD4+ T cells from blood. The receptors were gathered from a woman under 30 in good health.

The chain recombines TRBV2 with TRBJ2-7, with 9 nucleotides matching TRBD1. CDR3 length: 14 residues. From germline, CDR1 is SNHLY and CDR2 FYNNEI. V shed 7 bases, J shed 7 bases, and the junction held 11 bases outside the gene matches. This chain's CDR3 is CASTRDRVWGEQYF. CDR3 sequence (DNA): TGTGCCAGCACGCGGGACAGGGTATGGGGTGAGCAGTACTTC. Full variable domain (rest looked up from reference TRBV2 and TRBJ2-7): EPEVTQTPSHQVTQMGQEVILRCVPISNHLYFYWYRQILGQKVEFLVSFYNNEISEKSEIFDDQFSVERPDGSNFTLKIRSTKLEDSAMYFCASTRDRVWGEQYFGPGTRLTVT.

The gene calls are TRBV9 and TRBJ2-5, with 7 nucleotides matching TRBD2. The CDR3 spans 16 residues. V lost 4 bases and J lost 2; bases outside the gene matches: 11. The germline V gene has CDR1 SGDLS and CDR2 YYNGEE. CDR3 in amino acids: CASSLLGAGIQETQYF. The CDR3 nucleotides read TGTGCCAGCAGCCTTCTGGGAGCGGGGATACAAGAGACCCAGTACTTC. Using reference TRBV9 and TRBJ2-5 for the parts outside the CDR3, the full variable domain is DSGVTQTPKHLITATGQRVTLRCSPRSGDLSVYWYQQSLDQGLQFLIQYYNGEERAKGNILERFSAQQFPDLHSELNLSSLELGDSALYFCASSLLGAGIQETQYFGPGTRLLVL.

Only a few counts were recorded for this clone. The V call is TRBV28, the J call TRBJ2-1, with 7 bases identical to TRBD1. The CDR3 is 13 amino acids. With V trimmed by 7 bases and J by 8 bases, 8 bases remained unmatched. Germline CDR1 reads MDHEN; CDR2 reads SYDVKM. CDR3 nucleotide sequence: TGTGCCAGCATAATTGGCACAGGGGATGAGCAGTTCTTC. This codes for CASIIGTGDEQFF. Full variable domain (rest looked up from reference TRBV28 and TRBJ2-1): DVKVTQSSRYLVKRTGEKVFLECVQDMDHENMFWYRQDPGLGLRLIYFSYDVKMKEKGDIPEGYSVSREKKERFSLILESASTNQTSMYLCASIIGTGDEQFFGPGTRLTVL.

There are a few counts of this clone. The chain uses TRBV9 and TRBJ1-1, with TRBD1 matching 7 bases. This CDR3 is built from 15 residues. The trim removed 0 bases at V and 0 bases at J, leaving 2 bases unmatched. The germline V gene encodes CDR1 SGDLS and CDR2 YYNGEE. The CDR3 sequence is CASSVEGGLNTEAFF. The CDR3 DNA follows: TGTGCCAGCAGCGTAGAAGGGGGCTTGAACACTGAAGCTTTCTTT.

V gene TRBV6-5 combines with J gene TRBJ1-1; D not certain. CDR1 MNHEY and CDR2 SVGAGI come from the germline V gene. CDR3 size: 14 residues. V was clipped by 5 bases and J by 1 base, with 11 bases between them. The CDR3 nucleotides read TGTGCCAGCAGTCCTCCGGGATCGAACACTGAAGCTTTCTTT. Translated, it gives CASSPPGSNTEAFF.

The genes are TRBV4-3 and TRBJ2-1; possible D gene TRBD2, 5 bases. CDR1 is LGHNA and CDR2 is YSLEER in the germline V gene. Trimming took 0 bases from V and 1 from J, leaving 10 bases between them. This CDR3 spans 16 amino acids. CDR3 coding DNA: TGCGCCAGCAGCCAAGAGATAAGCGGATCCTACAATGAGCAGTTCTTC. Amino acids: CASSQEISGSYNEQFF.

As for this clone: One end of the junction varies from germline; a read error may be responsible. This chain connects TRBV5-4 to TRBJ1-4, with 7 bases identical to TRBD1. The CDR3 spans 12 residues. CDR1 SGHNT and CDR2 YYREEE come from the germline V gene (reference sequence). CDR3: CASSLENRDSCF. The CDR3 bases are TGTGCCAGCAGCTTGGAAAACCGGGACAGTTGTTTT.

This clone was detected a few times. This chain joins TRBV5-4 and TRBJ1-3; a weak D match, TRBD1 (6 bases). Germline V gene lookup returns CDR1 SGHNT and CDR2 YYREEE (reference sequence). V dropped 3 bases and J dropped 2 bases, with 9 bases sitting between them. CDR3 size: 14 residues. In nucleotides, the CDR3 is TGTGCCAGCAGCTCAACAGGGCCTGGAAACACCATATATTTT. Its translation is CASSSTGPGNTIYF. The full variable domain, its missing parts supplied by reference TRBV5-4 and TRBJ1-3, is ETGVTQSPTHLIKTRGQQVTLRCSSQSGHNTVSWYQQALGQGPQFIFQYYREEENGRGNFPPRFSGLQFPNYSSELNVNALELDDSALYLCASSSTGPGNTIYFGEGSWLTVV.

The rearrangement joins TRBV9 to TRBJ2-7; possible D gene TRBD1, 6 bases. Trimming took 0 bases from V and 2 from J, leaving 12 bases between them. The CDR3 contains 15 residues. Germline V gene sequence: CDR1 SGDLS, CDR2 YYNGEE. The chain's CDR3 is CASSVEQGPPYEQYF. In DNA, the CDR3 is TGTGCCAGCAGCGTAGAGCAGGGGCCTCCCTACGAGCAGTACTTC.

This clone came up a few times. The chain employs TRBV4-1 and TRBJ2-5, with D tentatively TRBD2 (6 bases). The length of the CDR3 is 14 residues. CDR1 and CDR2 from the germline V gene are MGHRA and YSYEKL. V lost 3 bases to trimming and J lost 5 bases, with 13 bases between them. The CDR3 spells CASSHPGVRETQYF. In DNA form, the CDR3 reads TGCGCCAGCAGCCACCCGGGGGTTAGGGAGACCCAGTACTTC.

In DNA form, the CDR3 reads TGTGCCAGCAGCTTAGGCAGGGTGGTAAGCGAGCAGTACTTC. Amino acids: CASSLGRVVSEQYF. The chain is built from TRBV7-8 and TRBJ2-7; a weak D match, TRBD1 (5 bases). Germline V CDR1 and CDR2: SGHVS, FQNEAQ. The CDR3 contains 14 residues. V was trimmed by 1 base and J by 6 bases, leaving 13 bases between them.

The V and J genes are TRBV2 and TRBJ1-1; D gene unclear. The germline V and J ends were trimmed by 5 bases and 1 base, with 14 bases remaining between them. The CDR3 spans 15 residues. Per germline, CDR1 SNHLY and CDR2 FYNNEI. The CDR3 region has the DNA TGTGCCAGCAGTCCCCGGCCGGCAGGGAACACTGAAGCTTTCTTT. Protein product: CASSPRPAGNTEAFF.

This clone showed up just a few times. Written as DNA, the CDR3 is TGTGCCAGCAGCTTAGACCCAGCGGGGAACTACGAGCAGTACTTC. The encoded protein is CASSLDPAGNYEQYF. The rearrangement joins TRBV7-2 to TRBJ2-7, with 7 bases that match TRBD2. This CDR3 is built from 15 residues. In germline, CDR1 is SGHTA, CDR2 FQGNSA. Trimming at V came to 1 base and at J to 3 bases, leaving 6 bases not matched to a gene.

V is TRBV18 and J is TRBJ2-2; 10 bases match TRBD2. Germline loops: CDR1 KGHSH, CDR2 LQKENI. The CDR3 contains 17 residues. V lost 2 bases, J lost 4 bases, and 7 bases stayed unmatched. Here the CDR3 reads CASSPMLAGDLTGELFF. DNA for the CDR3: TGTGCCAGCTCACCAATGCTAGCGGGGGACCTCACCGGGGAGCTGTTTTTT.

This clone was counted only a few times. V gene TRBV7-2 combines with J gene TRBJ2-1; TRBD2 agrees at 9 bases. This CDR3 spans 16 amino acids. The trim removed 1 base at V and 3 bases at J, leaving 4 bases unmatched. The V gene's germline CDR1 is SGHTA and CDR2 FQGNSA. The CDR3 here is CASSLESSGGYNEQFF. In DNA, the CDR3 is TGTGCCAGCAGCTTAGAGAGTAGCGGGGGCTACAATGAGCAGTTCTTC.

This rearrangement joins TRBV7-2 to TRBJ2-7, with 12 bases lining up with TRBD1. Per germline, CDR1 SGHTA and CDR2 FQGNSA. Germline trimming cut 5 bases from V and 6 bases from J; bases unmatched to any gene: 11. The CDR3 is 16 amino acids. CDR3 sequence reads: CASSLSPGQGAIEQYF. As DNA, the CDR3 is TGTGCCAGCAGCCTCTCTCCGGGACAGGGGGCAATCGAGCAGTACTTC.

This chain joins TRBV7-2 and TRBJ1-2; 7 nucleotides agree with TRBD1. Looked up from germline, CDR1 is SGHTA and CDR2 is FQGNSA. V trimming: 2 bases; J trimming: 4 bases; junction bases outside the gene matches: 7. The CDR3 totals 15 residues. The CDR3 sequence is CASSLFPGGGYGYTF. The CDR3 DNA reads TGTGCCAGCAGCTTATTTCCAGGGGGAGGCTATGGCTACACCTTC. Using reference TRBV7-2 and TRBJ1-2 for the parts outside the CDR3, the full variable domain is GAGVSQSPSNKVTEKGKDVELRCDPISGHTALYWYRQSLGQGLEFLIYFQGNSAPDKSGLPSDRFSAERTGGSVSTLTIQRTQQEDSAVYLCASSLFPGGGYGYTFGSGTRLTVV.